This T cell receptor (beta chain) was sequenced in a study of blood T cell repertoires in COVID-19 (dated by TCRdb to 2018 to 2021). About the study as a whole: Samples covering the acute and convalescent phases of COVID-19 were provided by collaborators in the United States, Italy and Spain. The prospective study material was composed of cDNA or gDNA derived from T cells, B-cell-depleted T cells, or PBMCs. Subjects who had been exposed to COVID-19, were actively infected with it, or had recovered from it provided the deeply sampled blood TCRbeta repertoires that made up the dataset. The repertoires were released in a freely available public database meant as a resource for research on the immune response to SARS-CoV-2. Samples came from the ongoing ImmuneRACE study (first 160 participants) plus 1,254 subjects from 6 global collaborators. Nearly every sample came with metadata listing a de-identified subject ID, COVID-19 status, age in years and sex. Where HLA class I and class II types were available, the types were taken from metadata supplied by the sample provider, not from assay-based typing. Overall study outcomes, separate from this receptor: The amount of clinical and demographic metadata varied by source and participant and was provided uncurated.

Each collaborating institution followed its own protocols to collect whole blood in K2EDTA tubes. For TCRbeta analysis, collaborator samples were shipped as frozen whole blood, as isolated PBMCs, or as DNA extracted from either sample type. Comment on this clone: The antigen it binds to is not known. A junction boundary mismatches the germline segment, possibly from a read error.

TCRbeta CDR3 regions were amplified from genomic DNA using the immunoSEQ Assay, a bias-controlled multiplex PCR. As for the original processing: Within the assay, amplification of reference gene primers was used to estimate how many nucleated cells each sample contained. To quantify the absolute abundance of each unique TCRbeta CDR3 rearrangement, sequence reads were collapsed and filtered. For each sample, productive Simpson clonality was calculated as the square root of Simpson's diversity index over productive rearrangements. In TCRdb, the immuneACCESS table is reduced to in-frame sequences with V and J assigned. These tables do not hold every clone; where another copy was compared, an unresolved V gene accounts for under half, and the others remain unexplained. The DNA gave D and trimming, while V, J and clone size come from that table. For this sample there are around 170,000 clones; about 86% appear just once. In total, the top ten clones hold about 15% of the sample.

The germline V gene (reference sequence) supplies CDR1 SEHNR and CDR2 FQNEAQ. From the cysteine up to the phenylalanine, the CDR3 has a length of 13 residues. The only DNA kept is the CDR3, 39 bases in frame from the first base. Sequences were obtained from peripheral blood. This TCR came from a man aged 30-40 years with active or convalescent COVID-19. This receptor chain uses TRBV7-9 and TRBJ1-2; the D gene is perhaps TRBD1, on 6 matching bases. This receptor carries the CDR3 CASSLVSLRDTLF. The sequenced DNA is TGTGCCAGCAGCTTAGTGTCACTACGGGACACCCTCTTC.